The 25 T cell receptor beta chains given below trace back to one sample, sequenced in a study of cytomegalovirus exposure and HLA in healthy donors. Libraries were prepared by immunoSEQ multiplex PCR; TCRdb keeps only in-frame clonotypes and omits some of them. The sample shows 110,000 to 150,000 clones, 86% of them seen only once. The sequencing sample was made of PBMCs. The source of these receptors is a man between 18 and 29 years old in good health and CMV-seronegative.

DNA of the CDR3: TGTGCCAGCAGTGTTCGGAGGGCCGAGGGCAAGCAGTTCTTC. This sequence encodes CASSVRRAEGKQFF. The J gene is TRBJ2-1, the V gene TRBV6-1; D might be TRBD2 (6 bases). Germline values: CDR1 MNHNS, CDR2 SASEGT. CDR3 length equals 14 residues. The V and J ends lost 4 bases and 11 bases respectively, with 18 bases between them.

The rearrangement links TRBV7-2 to TRBJ1-5; 10 bases align to TRBD1. Unmatched junction bases numbered 12, after V lost 5 bases and J lost 5 bases. The germline V gene encodes CDR1 SGHTA and CDR2 FQGNSA. The CDR3 is 17 residues long. CDR3 loop: CASSGTGVMSLDQPQHF. The CDR3 DNA sequence: TGTGCCAGCAGCGGGACAGGGGTAATGTCTTTAGATCAGCCCCAGCATTTT.

The chain links TRBV7-9 to TRBJ2-1; a weak D match, TRBD2 (6 bases). The CDR3 loop spans 15 amino acids. Germline V gives CDR1 SEHNR, CDR2 FQNEAQ (reference sequence). V was cut by 5 bases and J by 4 bases, with 15 bases left in between. CDR3 nucleotide sequence: TGTGCCAGCAGCCAACCGGGAGCGGAATACAATGAGCAGTTCTTC. Protein: CASSQPGAEYNEQFF.

This clone was observed a single time. This sequence joins TRBV2 and TRBJ2-7, with 8 bases matching TRBD1. The CDR3 runs 13 residues. With 5 bases clipped from V and 3 bases from J, the junction kept 3 bases outside the gene matches. Germline V lookup: CDR1 SNHLY, CDR2 FYNNEI. The CDR3 is CASSRTGFYEQYF. CDR3 coding DNA: TGTGCCAGCAGTAGGACAGGGTTCTACGAGCAGTACTTC.

Here the CDR3 DNA reads TGTGCCAGCAGTGAATATGGAGCCTCCCGGCTTACAAGCAATGAGCAGTTCTTC. This sequence encodes CASSEYGASRLTSNEQFF. This chain joins TRBV6-1 and TRBJ2-1; D gene ambiguous. V was shortened by 2 bases and J by 6 bases, with 23 bases between the two germline ends. The CDR3 consists of 18 residues. Germline loops: CDR1 MNHNS, CDR2 SASEGT.

The chain combines TRBV30 with TRBJ2-1; 8 nucleotides match TRBD2. Unmatched junction bases numbered 9, after V lost 2 bases and J lost 3 bases. The CDR3 totals 16 residues. CDR1 is GTSNPN and CDR2 is SVGIG in the germline V gene (reference sequence). The CDR3 DNA sequence: TGTGCCTGGAGTTCCACAAGCGGGAGTGGCTACAATGAGCAGTTCTTC. Its protein is CAWSSTSGSGYNEQFF.

The chain combines TRBV7-2 with TRBJ2-3, with 7 bases identical to TRBD2. The junction had 5 bases not matched to a gene; V was cut back by 0 bases and J by 5 bases. This CDR3 has 15 amino acids. From germline, CDR1 is SGHTA and CDR2 FQGNSA. The DNA of the CDR3 is TGTGCCAGCAGCTTAGCACCGGGGGGACGAGATACGCAGTATTTT. As protein: CASSLAPGGRDTQYF.

This chain links TRBV10-3 with TRBJ2-1; D not resolved. Germline-derived CDR1 and CDR2 are ENHRY and SYGVKD. The V end lost 6 bases, the J end lost 1 base, and 4 bases lay between the germline ends. CDR3 length equals 12 residues. In nucleotides, the CDR3 is TGTGCCATCAGCGGGTCCTACAATGAGCAGTTCTTC. Translating gives CAISGSYNEQFF.

The V and J genes are TRBV6-5 and TRBJ2-7; D is unclear. This CDR3 spans 13 amino acids. Trimming removed 2 bases at V and 3 bases at J, with 8 bases between. Germline assignment: CDR1 MNHEY and CDR2 SVGAGI. The chain's CDR3 is CASSYGRFYEQYF. The CDR3 nucleotides read TGTGCCAGCAGTTACGGCAGGTTCTACGAGCAGTACTTC.

The rearrangement joins TRBV29-1 to TRBJ2-1, with a possible D match to TRBD1 (6 bases). This CDR3 has 14 amino acids. Trimming removed 4 bases from V and 9 bases from J, with 19 bases in between. Germline assignment: CDR1 SQVTM and CDR2 ANQGSEA. The CDR3 DNA sequence: TGCAGCGTTGTTGGTGTTGTCAGGACAGTTGAGCAGTTCTTC. It codes for CSVVGVVRTVEQFF.

CDR3 nucleotide sequence: TGCGCCAGCAGTTTCTACTATGGCTACACCTTC. Encoded protein: CASSFYYGYTF. The V and J genes are TRBV23-1 and TRBJ1-2; D is ambiguous. TRBV23-1 is flagged as an ORF with uncertain function. CDR3 length: 11 amino acids. V shed 5 bases and J shed 3 bases, with 4 bases lying between them.

The chain is built from TRBV5-1 and TRBJ2-5, with D maybe TRBD1 (7 bases). Per the germline V gene, CDR1 is SGHRS and CDR2 is YFSETQ. The ends were cut back, 0 bases at V and 5 bases at J, with 14 bases in the middle. The CDR3 contains 15 residues. In DNA form, the CDR3 reads TGCGCCAGCAGCTTGGGACCCGCAGGGGGGGAGACCCAGTACTTC. Amino acid sequence: CASSLGPAGGETQYF.

The chain couples TRBV6-6 to TRBJ2-7; TRBD2 aligns across 7 bases. J lost 6 bases, V lost 5 bases, and 7 bases had no gene match. The CDR3 runs to 13 residues. Germline CDR1 and CDR2: MNHNY and SVGAGI (reference sequence). The CDR3 region has the DNA TGTGCCAGCAGTACGGGACTACTGGTCGAGCAGTACTTC. This gives the protein CASSTGLLVEQYF.

The chain carries TRBV5-5 and TRBJ1-2, with 12 bases lining up with TRBD1. V lost 3 bases, J lost 2 bases, and 2 bases stayed unmatched. The CDR3 is 15 amino acids. CDR1 is SGHKS and CDR2 is YYEKEE in the germline V gene (reference sequence). The CDR3 DNA follows: TGTGCCAGCAGCTGGGGACAGGGGGCGAACTATGGCTACACCTTC. The encoded protein is CASSWGQGANYGYTF.

This chain connects TRBV5-1 to TRBJ2-7, with 7 bases that match TRBD1. The CDR3 is 14 residues long. Per germline, CDR1 SGHRS and CDR2 YFSETQ. Trimming cost V 2 bases and J 5 bases; bases outside gene matches: 7. For the CDR3, the DNA is TGCGCCAGCAGCTTTAAGGGGGCCTTTGACGAGCAGTACTTC. This translates into CASSFKGAFDEQYF.

The chain links TRBV4-3 to TRBJ1-5; the D gene is possibly TRBD1 (6 bases). V was pared by 0 bases and J by 0 bases, with 12 bases between. The CDR3 spans 17 residues. From germline, CDR1 is LGHNA and CDR2 YSLEER. The CDR3 region is CASSQEWGTYSNQPQHF. CDR3 coding DNA: TGCGCCAGCAGCCAAGAATGGGGGACATATAGCAATCAGCCCCAGCATTTT.

The chain links TRBV29-1 to TRBJ2-7, with D possibly TRBD2 on 5 matching bases. This CDR3 has 13 amino acids. Looked up from germline, CDR1 is SQVTM and CDR2 is ANQGSEA. The V and J ends lost 1 base and 2 bases respectively, with 9 bases between them. CDR3 amino acids: CSVEGTGAYEQYF. CDR3 sequence (DNA): TGCAGCGTTGAAGGGACTGGTGCCTACGAGCAGTACTTC.

The rearrangement uses TRBV7-9 and TRBJ1-1; TRBD1 agrees at 7 bases. Germline CDR1 is SEHNR and CDR2 is FQNEAQ (reference sequence). The CDR3 is 15 residues long. After removal of 4 bases from V and 0 bases from J, the junction contained 5 bases not matched to a gene. CDR3 sequence reads: CASSSSGTVNTEAFF. CDR3 nucleotide sequence: TGTGCCAGCAGCTCATCCGGGACAGTGAACACTGAAGCTTTCTTT.

This chain connects TRBV7-6 to TRBJ2-1, with 12 bases matching TRBD2. The V and J ends lost 1 base and 8 bases, in that order; junction bases with no gene match: 3. This CDR3 spans 15 amino acids. Germline CDR1 reads SGHVS; CDR2 reads FNYEAQ. The CDR3 DNA is TGTGCCAGCAGCTTAGTTCTAGCGGGGGGGTATGAGCAGTTCTTC. Residues: CASSLVLAGGYEQFF.

The chain couples TRBV27 to TRBJ2-1; tentative D call: TRBD2 (6 bases). The CDR3 runs to 15 residues. Looked up from germline, CDR1 is MNHEY and CDR2 is SMNVEV (reference sequence). V was shortened by 2 bases and J by 3 bases, with 11 bases between the two germline ends. The CDR3 DNA reads TGTGCCAGCAGTTTAGCGGGAACGAACTACAATGAGCAGTTCTTC. It specifies CASSLAGTNYNEQFF.

The chain combines TRBV27 with TRBJ2-1, with TRBD2 matching 15 bases. The ends lost 5 bases at V and 15 bases at J; junction bases unmatched: 8. Germline V gene sequence: CDR1 MNHEY, CDR2 SMNVEV (reference sequence). The CDR3 has 14 residues. The CDR3 DNA follows: TGTGCCAGCAGTCCTGGACTAGCGGGAGGGCCGTGGTTCTTC. Amino acids: CASSPGLAGGPWFF.

The rearrangement joins TRBV10-3 to TRBJ2-5; D remains unclear. The CDR3 runs to 12 residues. Per germline, CDR1 ENHRY and CDR2 SYGVKD. V lost 8 bases and J 0 bases, leaving 7 bases between the germline ends. CDR3 protein: CAIADYQETQYF. The CDR3 DNA sequence: TGTGCCATCGCTGACTACCAAGAGACCCAGTACTTC.

This rearrangement joins TRBV6-6 to TRBJ1-3, with no clear D. The CDR3 covers 15 residues. Trimming stripped 0 bases from V and 0 bases from J, with 6 bases between. The germline gives CDR1 MNHNY, CDR2 SVGAGI (reference sequence). As DNA, the CDR3 is TGTGCCAGCAGTTACTCTCCCATCTCTGGAAACACCATATATTTT. Its protein product is CASSYSPISGNTIYF.

Turning to this clone: An end of the junction does not agree with germline; a read error may underlie this. The chain is built from TRBV29-1 and TRBJ1-2, with 9 bases matching TRBD1. CDR1 is SQVTM, CDR2 ANQGSEA, per germline. The CDR3 covers 13 residues. CDR3: CSVVSQRDRENLF. For the CDR3, the DNA is TGCAGCGTTGTTAGCCAGAGGGACAGGGAGAACCTCTTC.

J is TRBJ1-3 and V is TRBV15; TRBD1 matches 12 bases. The ends lost 5 bases at V and 4 bases at J; junction bases unmatched: 3. The CDR3 totals 15 residues. The germline V gene encodes CDR1 LNHNV and CDR2 YYDKDF (reference sequence). DNA for the CDR3: TGTGCCACCAGCCGGGACAGGGGGCGAGGAAACACCATATATTTT. Protein sequence: CATSRDRGRGNTIYF.